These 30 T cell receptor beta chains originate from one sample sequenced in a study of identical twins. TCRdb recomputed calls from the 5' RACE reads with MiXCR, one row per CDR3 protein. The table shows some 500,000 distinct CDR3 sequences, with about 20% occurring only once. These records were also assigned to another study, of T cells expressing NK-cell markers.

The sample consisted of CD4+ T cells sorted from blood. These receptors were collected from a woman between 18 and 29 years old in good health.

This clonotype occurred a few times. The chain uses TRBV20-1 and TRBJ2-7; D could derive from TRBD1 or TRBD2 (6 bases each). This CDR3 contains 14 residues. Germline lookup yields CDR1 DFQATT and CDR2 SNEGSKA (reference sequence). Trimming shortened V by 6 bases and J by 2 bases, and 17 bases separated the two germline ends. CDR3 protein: CSAARGTGPYEQYF. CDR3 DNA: TGCAGTGCCGCTAGGGGGACTGGGCCCTACGAGCAGTACTTC.

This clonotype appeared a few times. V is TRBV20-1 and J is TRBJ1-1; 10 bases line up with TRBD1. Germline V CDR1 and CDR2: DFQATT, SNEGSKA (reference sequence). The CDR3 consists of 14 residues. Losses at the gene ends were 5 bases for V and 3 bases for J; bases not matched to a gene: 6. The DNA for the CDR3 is TGCAGTGCTCTTTGGACAGGGGGGTACACTGAAGCTTTCTTT. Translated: CSALWTGGYTEAFF.

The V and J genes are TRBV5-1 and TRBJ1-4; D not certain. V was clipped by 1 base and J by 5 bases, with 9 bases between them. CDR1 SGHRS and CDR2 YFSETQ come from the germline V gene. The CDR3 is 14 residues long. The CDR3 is CASSLSGQNEKLFF. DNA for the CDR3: TGCGCCAGCAGCTTGTCGGGCCAGAATGAAAAACTGTTTTTT.

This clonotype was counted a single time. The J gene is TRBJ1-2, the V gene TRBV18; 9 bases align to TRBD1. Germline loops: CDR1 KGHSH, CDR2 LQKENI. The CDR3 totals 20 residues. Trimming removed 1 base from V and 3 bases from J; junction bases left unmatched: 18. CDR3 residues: CASSPRNSDRGTLGYYGYTF. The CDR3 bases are TGTGCCAGCTCACCACGGAACTCGGACAGGGGCACCTTAGGCTACTATGGCTACACCTTC.

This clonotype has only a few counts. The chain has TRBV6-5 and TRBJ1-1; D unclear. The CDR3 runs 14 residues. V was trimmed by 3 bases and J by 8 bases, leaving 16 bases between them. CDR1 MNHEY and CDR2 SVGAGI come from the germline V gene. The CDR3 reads CASSYHQTGGEAFF. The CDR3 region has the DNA TGTGCCAGCAGTTATCACCAGACGGGAGGCGAAGCTTTCTTT.

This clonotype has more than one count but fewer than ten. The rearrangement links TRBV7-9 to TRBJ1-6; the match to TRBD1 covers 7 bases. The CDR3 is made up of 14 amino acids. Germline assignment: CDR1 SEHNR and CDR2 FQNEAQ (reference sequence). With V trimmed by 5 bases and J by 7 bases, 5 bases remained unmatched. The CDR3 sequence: CASSPGQPNSPLHF. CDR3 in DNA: TGTGCCAGCAGCCCGGGACAGCCAAATTCACCCCTCCACTTT.

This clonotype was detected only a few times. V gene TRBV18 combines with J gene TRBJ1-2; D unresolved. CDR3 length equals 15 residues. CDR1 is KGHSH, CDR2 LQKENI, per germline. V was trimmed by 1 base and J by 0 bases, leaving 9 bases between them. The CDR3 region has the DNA TGTGCCAGCTCACCACTGGCGACCCCTAACTATGGCTACACCTTC. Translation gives CASSPLATPNYGYTF.

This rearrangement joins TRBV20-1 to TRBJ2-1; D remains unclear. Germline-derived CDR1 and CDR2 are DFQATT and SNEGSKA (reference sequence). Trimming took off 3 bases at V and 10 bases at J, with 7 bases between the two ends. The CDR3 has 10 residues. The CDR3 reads CSASSREQFF. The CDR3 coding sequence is TGCAGTGCTAGTAGCAGGGAGCAGTTCTTC.

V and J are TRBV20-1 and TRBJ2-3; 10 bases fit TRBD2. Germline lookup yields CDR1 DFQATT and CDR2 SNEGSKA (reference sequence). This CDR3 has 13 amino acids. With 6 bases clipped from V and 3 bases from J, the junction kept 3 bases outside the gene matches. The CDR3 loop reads CSALTSGTDTQYF. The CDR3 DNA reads TGCAGTGCCTTGACTAGCGGGACAGATACGCAGTATTTT.

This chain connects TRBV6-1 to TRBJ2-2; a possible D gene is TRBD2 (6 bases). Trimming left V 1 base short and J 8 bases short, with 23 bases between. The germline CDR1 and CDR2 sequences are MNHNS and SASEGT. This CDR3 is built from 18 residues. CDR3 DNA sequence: TGTGCCAGCAGTGAAGGTCCGGGGGAGATTCTGTTTTCTGGGGAGCTGTTTTTT. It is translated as CASSEGPGEILFSGELFF.

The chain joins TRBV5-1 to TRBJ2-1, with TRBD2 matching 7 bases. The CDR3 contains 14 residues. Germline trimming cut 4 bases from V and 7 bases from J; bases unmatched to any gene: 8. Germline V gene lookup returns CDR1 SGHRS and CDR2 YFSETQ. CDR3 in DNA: TGCGCCAGCAGCGGCTGGGGGGGGGGAAATGAGCAGTTCTTC. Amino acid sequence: CASSGWGGGNEQFF.

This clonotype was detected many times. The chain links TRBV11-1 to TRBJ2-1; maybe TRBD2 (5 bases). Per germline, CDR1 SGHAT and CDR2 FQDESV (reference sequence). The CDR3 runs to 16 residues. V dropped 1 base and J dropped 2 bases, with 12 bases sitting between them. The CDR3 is CASSLVGRAPYNEQFF. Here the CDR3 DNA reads TGTGCCAGCAGCTTAGTTGGGCGGGCCCCCTACAATGAGCAGTTCTTC.

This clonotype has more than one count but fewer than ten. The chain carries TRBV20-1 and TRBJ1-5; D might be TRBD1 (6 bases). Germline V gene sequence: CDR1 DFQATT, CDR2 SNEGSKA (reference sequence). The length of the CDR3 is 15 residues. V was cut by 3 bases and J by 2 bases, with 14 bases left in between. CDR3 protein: CSASPGVVGNQPQHF. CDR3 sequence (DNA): TGCAGTGCTAGCCCAGGGGTCGTCGGCAATCAGCCCCAGCATTTT.

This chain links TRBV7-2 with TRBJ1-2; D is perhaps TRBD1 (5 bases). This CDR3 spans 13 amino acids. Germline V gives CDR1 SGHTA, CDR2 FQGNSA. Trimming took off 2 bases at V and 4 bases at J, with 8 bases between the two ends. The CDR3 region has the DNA TGTGCCAGCAGCTTAATCAGGGCCTATGGCTACACCTTC. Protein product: CASSLIRAYGYTF.

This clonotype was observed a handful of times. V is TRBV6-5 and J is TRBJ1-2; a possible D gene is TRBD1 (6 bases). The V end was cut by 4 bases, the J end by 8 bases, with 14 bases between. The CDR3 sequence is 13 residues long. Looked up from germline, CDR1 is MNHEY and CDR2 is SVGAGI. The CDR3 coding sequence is TGTGCCAGCAGTTTCCCAGGGGATCGCGGCTACACCTTC. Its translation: CASSFPGDRGYTF.

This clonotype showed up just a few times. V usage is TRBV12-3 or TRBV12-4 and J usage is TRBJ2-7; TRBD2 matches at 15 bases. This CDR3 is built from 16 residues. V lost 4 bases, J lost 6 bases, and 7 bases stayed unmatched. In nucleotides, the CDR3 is TGTGCCAGCAGTTCCCCGGGACTAGCGGGGGGAGGCGAGCAGTACTTC. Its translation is CASSSPGLAGGGEQYF.

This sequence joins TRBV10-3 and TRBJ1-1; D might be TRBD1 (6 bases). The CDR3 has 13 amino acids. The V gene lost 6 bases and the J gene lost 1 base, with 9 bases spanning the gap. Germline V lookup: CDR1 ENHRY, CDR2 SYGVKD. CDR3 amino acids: CAIRNRENTEAFF. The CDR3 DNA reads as TGTGCCATCAGGAACAGGGAGAACACTGAAGCTTTCTTT.

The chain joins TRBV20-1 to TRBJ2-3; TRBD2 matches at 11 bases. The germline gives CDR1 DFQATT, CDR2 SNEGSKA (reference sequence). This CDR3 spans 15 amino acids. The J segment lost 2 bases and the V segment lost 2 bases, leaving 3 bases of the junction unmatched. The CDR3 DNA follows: TGCAGTGCTAGAAGACTAGCGGGATTCACAGATACGCAGTATTTT. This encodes CSARRLAGFTDTQYF.

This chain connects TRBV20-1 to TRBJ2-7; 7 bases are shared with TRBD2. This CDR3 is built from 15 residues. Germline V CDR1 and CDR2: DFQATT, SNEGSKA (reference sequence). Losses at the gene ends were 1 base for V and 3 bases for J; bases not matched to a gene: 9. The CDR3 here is CSARVRSGNIYEQYF. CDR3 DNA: TGCAGTGCTAGAGTGCGCAGCGGGAATATCTACGAGCAGTACTTC.

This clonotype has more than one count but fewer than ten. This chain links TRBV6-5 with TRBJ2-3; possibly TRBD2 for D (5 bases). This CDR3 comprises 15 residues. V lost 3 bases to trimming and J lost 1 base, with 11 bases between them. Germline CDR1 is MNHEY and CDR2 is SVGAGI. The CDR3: CASSYADGGTDTQYF. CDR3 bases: TGTGCCAGCAGTTATGCGGACGGGGGCACAGATACGCAGTATTTT.

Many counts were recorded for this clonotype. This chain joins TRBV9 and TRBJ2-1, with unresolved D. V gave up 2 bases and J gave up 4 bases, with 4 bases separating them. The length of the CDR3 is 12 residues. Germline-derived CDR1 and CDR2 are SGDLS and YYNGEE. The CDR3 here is CASSVGYNEQFF. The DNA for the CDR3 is TGTGCCAGCAGCGTGGGTTACAATGAGCAGTTCTTC.

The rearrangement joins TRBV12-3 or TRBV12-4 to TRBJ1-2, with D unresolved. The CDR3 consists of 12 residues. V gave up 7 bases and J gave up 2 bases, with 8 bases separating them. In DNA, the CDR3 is TGTGCCAGCAAGGGTACGAACTATGGCTACACCTTC. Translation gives CASKGTNYGYTF.

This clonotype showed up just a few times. DNA for the CDR3: TGTGCCAGCAGCTTAGCGGGGTATAATGAAAAACTGTTTTTT. Translated: CASSLAGYNEKLFF. The V gene is TRBV11-2, the J gene TRBJ1-4; D unclear. CDR1 and CDR2 from the germline V gene are SGHAT and FQNNGV. This CDR3 has 14 residues. With 1 base removed from V and 4 bases from J, the gap between germline ends came to 7 bases.

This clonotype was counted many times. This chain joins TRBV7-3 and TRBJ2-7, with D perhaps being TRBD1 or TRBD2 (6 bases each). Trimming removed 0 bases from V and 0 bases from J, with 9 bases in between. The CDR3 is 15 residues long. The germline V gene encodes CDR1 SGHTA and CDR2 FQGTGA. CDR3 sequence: CASSLTGGGSYEQYF. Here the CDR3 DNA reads TGTGCCAGCAGCTTAACGGGGGGCGGCTCCTACGAGCAGTACTTC.

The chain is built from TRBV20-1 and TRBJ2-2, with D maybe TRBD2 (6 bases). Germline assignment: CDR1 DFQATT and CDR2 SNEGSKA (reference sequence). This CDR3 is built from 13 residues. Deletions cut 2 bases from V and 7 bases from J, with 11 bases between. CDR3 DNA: TGCAGTGCTAGAAGACTAGACGGCGGGGAGCTGTTTTTT. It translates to CSARRLDGGELFF.

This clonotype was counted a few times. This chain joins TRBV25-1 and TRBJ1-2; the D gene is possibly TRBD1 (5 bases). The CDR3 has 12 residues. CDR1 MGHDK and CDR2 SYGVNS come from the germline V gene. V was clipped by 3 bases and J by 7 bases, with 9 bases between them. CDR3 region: CASSDQGSGYTF. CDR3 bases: TGTGCCAGCAGTGATCAGGGTTCTGGCTACACCTTC.

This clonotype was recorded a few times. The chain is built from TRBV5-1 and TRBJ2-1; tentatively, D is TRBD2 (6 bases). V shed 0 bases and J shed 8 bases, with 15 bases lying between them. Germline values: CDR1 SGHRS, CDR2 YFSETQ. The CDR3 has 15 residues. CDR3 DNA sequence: TGCGCCAGCAGCTTGGGCCCTCGGGGGTTGGATGAGCAGTTCTTC. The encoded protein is CASSLGPRGLDEQFF. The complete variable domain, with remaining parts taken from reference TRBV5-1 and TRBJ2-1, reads KAGVTQTPRYLIKTRGQQVTLSCSPISGHRSVSWYQQTPGQGLQFLFEYFSETQRNKGNFPGRFSGRQFSNSRSEMNVSTLELGDSALYLCASSLGPRGLDEQFFGPGTRLTVL.

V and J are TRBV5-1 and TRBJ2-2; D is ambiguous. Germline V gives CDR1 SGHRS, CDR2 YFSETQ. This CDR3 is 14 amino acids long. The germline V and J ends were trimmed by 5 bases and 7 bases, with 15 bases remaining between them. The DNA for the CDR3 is TGCGCCAGCAGGGGCAACCGGGCCGACGGGGAGCTGTTTTTT. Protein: CASRGNRADGELFF.

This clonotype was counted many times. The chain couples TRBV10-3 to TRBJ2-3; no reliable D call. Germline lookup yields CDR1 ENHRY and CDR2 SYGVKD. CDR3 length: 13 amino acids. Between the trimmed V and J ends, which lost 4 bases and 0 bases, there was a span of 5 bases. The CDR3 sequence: CAISASSTDTQYF. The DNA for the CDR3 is TGTGCCATCAGTGCGTCCAGCACAGATACGCAGTATTTT.

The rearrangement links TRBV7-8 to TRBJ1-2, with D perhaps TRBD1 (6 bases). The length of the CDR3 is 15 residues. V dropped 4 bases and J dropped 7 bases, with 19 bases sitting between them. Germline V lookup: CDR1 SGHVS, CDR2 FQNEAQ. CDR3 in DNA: TGTGCCAGCAGCTCGGGGGGGGCAGGGGATACTGGCTACACCTTC. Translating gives CASSSGGAGDTGYTF.